What follows is one TCR beta chain and its context. This record comes from a study of blood T cell repertoires in COVID-19. Study background: Sites across the United States, Italy and Spain contributed samples from acute and convalescent COVID-19. PBMCs, B-cell-depleted T cells, or T cells were the source of the cDNA or gDNA that made up the material.

Repertoires were generated with immunoSEQ multiplex PCR, while TCRdb's copy carries only in-frame clones and drops some. The sample holds roughly 34,000 clones, roughly nine tenths seen once. From germline, CDR1 is SGDLS and CDR2 YYNGEE. The V and J ends lost 0 bases and 4 bases respectively, with 13 bases between them. CDR3 length: 16 residues. The specimen was peripheral blood. This rearrangement joins TRBV9 to TRBJ1-4, with a possible D match to TRBD1 (6 bases). This TCR was recovered from a human donor with active COVID-19. The donor label of this sample is uncertain. CDR3 coding DNA: TGTGCCAGCAGCGTAGCGGACAGTTCCCTTAATGAAAAACTGTTTTTT. It codes for CASSVADSSLNEKLFF.